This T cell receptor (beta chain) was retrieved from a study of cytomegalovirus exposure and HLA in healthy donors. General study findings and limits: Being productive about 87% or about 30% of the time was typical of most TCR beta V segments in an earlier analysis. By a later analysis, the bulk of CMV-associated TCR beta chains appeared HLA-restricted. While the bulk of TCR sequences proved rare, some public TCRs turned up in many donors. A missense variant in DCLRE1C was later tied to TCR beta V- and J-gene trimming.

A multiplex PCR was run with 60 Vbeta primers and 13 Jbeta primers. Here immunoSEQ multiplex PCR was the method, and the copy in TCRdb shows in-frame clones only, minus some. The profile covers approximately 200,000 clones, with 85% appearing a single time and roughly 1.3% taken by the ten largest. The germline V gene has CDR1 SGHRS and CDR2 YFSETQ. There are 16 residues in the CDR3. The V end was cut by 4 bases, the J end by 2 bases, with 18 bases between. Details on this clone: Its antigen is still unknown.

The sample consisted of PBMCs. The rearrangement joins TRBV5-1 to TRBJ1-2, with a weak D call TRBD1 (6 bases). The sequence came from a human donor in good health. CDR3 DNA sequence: TGCGCCAGCAGCGCCTCATCACCGGGACACAACTATGGCTACACCTTC. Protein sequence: CASSASSPGHNYGYTF.